A selection of T cell receptor beta chains follows, all from one sample in a study of CD8+ T cells in alopecia areata. Only in-frame clones appear in the TCRdb table, and some are missing; sequencing was by immunoSEQ multiplex PCR. The sample yields about 210,000 clones, around two fifths seen once. The source was CD4+ T cells sorted from blood, collected between weeks 30 and 35, from a patient treated with tofacitinib. The origin of the receptors is a human donor with alopecia areata. Both conserved end residues are trimmed from each CDR3. D genes are given only for firm matches.

d_gene: -; j_gene: TRBJ1-1; v_gene: TRBV11-1; CDR3aa: ASSSRSGQNTEAF
d_gene: -; j_gene: TRBJ2-7; v_gene: TRBV6-6; CDR3aa: ASSYEPPYEQY
d_gene: -; j_gene: TRBJ2-3; v_gene: TRBV6-5; CDR3aa: ASSYLGREADTQY
d_gene: TRBD1; j_gene: TRBJ1-5; v_gene: TRBV4-3; CDR3aa: ASSQGQQGFQPQH
d_gene: TRBD2; j_gene: TRBJ2-2; v_gene: TRBV29-1; CDR3aa: SVAGVLTGELF
d_gene: -; j_gene: TRBJ1-2; v_gene: TRBV7-2; CDR3aa: ASSPGGSGYT
d_gene: -; j_gene: TRBJ1-3; v_gene: TRBV30; CDR3aa: AWNPGQGNTIY
d_gene: TRBD1; j_gene: TRBJ2-3; v_gene: TRBV5-6; CDR3aa: ASSYPGQGAYTQY
d_gene: -; j_gene: TRBJ2-3; v_gene: TRBV30; CDR3aa: AWSVGSFTDTQY
d_gene: TRBD2; j_gene: TRBJ2-1; v_gene: TRBV30; CDR3aa: ASGQRAGVSEQF
d_gene: -; j_gene: TRBJ1-5; v_gene: TRBV5-5; CDR3aa: ASSLAETPRSNQPQH
d_gene: -; j_gene: TRBJ2-7; v_gene: TRBV11-2; CDR3aa: ASSLGIGRPPYEQY
d_gene: TRBD2; j_gene: TRBJ2-7; v_gene: TRBV28; CDR3aa: ASRFSEGLAGD
d_gene: TRBD2; j_gene: TRBJ2-1; v_gene: TRBV5-1; CDR3aa: ASSLVLAGANNEQF
d_gene: -; j_gene: TRBJ1-5; v_gene: TRBV4-1; CDR3aa: ASSAGPRGGRGGNQPQH
d_gene: TRBD1; j_gene: TRBJ1-2; v_gene: TRBV5-1; CDR3aa: ASSYRTGSMVDGYT
d_gene: -; j_gene: TRBJ1-5; v_gene: TRBV29-1; CDR3aa: SVAGVGQPQH
d_gene: -; j_gene: TRBJ1-6; v_gene: TRBV27; CDR3aa: ASSSHGNSPLH
d_gene: TRBD1; j_gene: TRBJ1-1; v_gene: TRBV2; CDR3aa: ASSGGQGAQTRAF
d_gene: -; j_gene: TRBJ2-3; v_gene: TRBV6-5; CDR3aa: ASSYRADLADTQY
d_gene: -; j_gene: TRBJ1-1; v_gene: TRBV4-2; CDR3aa: ASSQDEAQGTEAF
d_gene: -; j_gene: TRBJ2-3; v_gene: TRBV6-6; CDR3aa: ASSLPPPGTATQY
d_gene: -; j_gene: TRBJ1-2; v_gene: TRBV11-2; CDR3aa: ASSPSTDNYGYT
d_gene: TRBD1; j_gene: TRBJ1-2; v_gene: TRBV29-1; CDR3aa: SVSFFEQGASYGYT
d_gene: TRBD2; j_gene: TRBJ2-1; v_gene: TRBV7-9; CDR3aa: ASSPSGSWNEQF
d_gene: TRBD1; j_gene: TRBJ1-2; v_gene: TRBV18; CDR3aa: ASSQYSQQGSYT
d_gene: -; j_gene: TRBJ1-1; v_gene: TRBV29-1; CDR3aa: SVAGLNTEAF
d_gene: -; j_gene: TRBJ2-6; v_gene: TRBV7-2; CDR3aa: ASRGRTELDPGANVLT
d_gene: -; j_gene: TRBJ1-2; v_gene: TRBV4-1; CDR3aa: ASSQDSGIDYGYT
d_gene: TRBD2; j_gene: TRBJ2-5; v_gene: TRBV11-2; CDR3aa: ASSPGGSSIETQY
d_gene: -; j_gene: TRBJ1-1; v_gene: TRBV5-6; CDR3aa: ASSFSREAF
d_gene: TRBD2; j_gene: TRBJ2-3; v_gene: TRBV5-5; CDR3aa: ASSLAGRTDTQY
d_gene: TRBD1; j_gene: TRBJ1-5; v_gene: TRBV5-4; CDR3aa: ASSLGGGTSNQPQH
d_gene: -; j_gene: TRBJ2-1; v_gene: TRBV27; CDR3aa: ASRNRASTYNEQF
d_gene: TRBD2; j_gene: TRBJ2-1; v_gene: TRBV4-1; CDR3aa: ASSRALASGGYNEQF
d_gene: TRBD1; j_gene: TRBJ2-5; v_gene: TRBV27; CDR3aa: ASRPLGQGLRETQY
d_gene: TRBD1; j_gene: TRBJ2-4; v_gene: TRBV7-3; CDR3aa: ANPNLDRTKNIQY
d_gene: TRBD1; j_gene: TRBJ2-2; v_gene: TRBV30; CDR3aa: AWGTENTGELF
d_gene: -; j_gene: TRBJ2-7; v_gene: TRBV10-3; CDR3aa: AISERTEQY
d_gene: TRBD1; j_gene: TRBJ2-5; v_gene: TRBV29-1; CDR3aa: SVGTGAAETQY
d_gene: -; j_gene: TRBJ1-4; v_gene: TRBV5-1; CDR3aa: ASRSGQSEKLF
d_gene: -; j_gene: TRBJ1-2; v_gene: TRBV4-1; CDR3aa: ASSQDLDFLANYGYT
d_gene: TRBD1; j_gene: TRBJ2-3; v_gene: TRBV7-3; CDR3aa: ASSAGTANTQY
d_gene: -; j_gene: TRBJ2-6; v_gene: TRBV30; CDR3aa: AWSPDRSSGANVLT
d_gene: -; j_gene: TRBJ2-7; v_gene: TRBV9; CDR3aa: ASSPRRGSSYEQY
d_gene: -; j_gene: TRBJ1-4; v_gene: TRBV4-1; CDR3aa: ASSQDRGWGEKLF
d_gene: -; j_gene: TRBJ2-7; v_gene: TRBV11-2; CDR3aa: ASTILAGSSYEQY
d_gene: -; j_gene: TRBJ1-1; v_gene: TRBV29-1; CDR3aa: SSGTRVSNTEAF
d_gene: -; j_gene: TRBJ2-4; v_gene: TRBV19; CDR3aa: ASSIPRQGGDGNIQY
d_gene: TRBD2; j_gene: TRBJ2-7; v_gene: TRBV5-6; CDR3aa: ASSWGLAGASYEQY
d_gene: TRBD1; j_gene: TRBJ2-7; v_gene: TRBV30; CDR3aa: AWRTGTGGSYEQY
d_gene: -; j_gene: TRBJ1-1; v_gene: TRBV4-2; CDR3aa: ASSHLGSNTEAF
d_gene: -; j_gene: TRBJ2-3; v_gene: TRBV2; CDR3aa: ASSAKAGRSSTDTQY